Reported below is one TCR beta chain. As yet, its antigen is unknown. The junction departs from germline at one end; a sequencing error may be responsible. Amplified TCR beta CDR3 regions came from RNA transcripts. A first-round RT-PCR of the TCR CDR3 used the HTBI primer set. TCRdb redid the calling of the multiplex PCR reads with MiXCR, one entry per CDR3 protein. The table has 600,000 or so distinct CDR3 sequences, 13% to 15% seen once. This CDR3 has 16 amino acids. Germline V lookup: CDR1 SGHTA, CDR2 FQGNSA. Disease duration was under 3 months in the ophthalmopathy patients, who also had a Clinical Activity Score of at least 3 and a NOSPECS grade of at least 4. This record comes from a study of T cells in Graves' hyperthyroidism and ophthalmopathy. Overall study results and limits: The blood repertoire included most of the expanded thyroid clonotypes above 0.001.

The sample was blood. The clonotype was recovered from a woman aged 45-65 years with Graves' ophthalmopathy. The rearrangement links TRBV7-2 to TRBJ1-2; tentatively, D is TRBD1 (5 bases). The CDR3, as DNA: TGTGCCAGCAGCCCGTCCGGGACTGAAATATTCTATGGCTGCACCTTC. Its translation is CASSPSGTEIFYGCTF.